The text below deals with one T cell receptor beta chain. Its antigen is currently not known. No base qualities exist here, and no much larger clone lies one base off it. This record comes from a study of OX40 agonist ivuxolimab in advanced cancers. Study-level background: Ivuxolimab, which targeted the costimulatory receptor OX40 (CD134), was an agonistic, fully human IgG2 monoclonal antibody. In the dose-escalation cohort, more than 80% of patients were male, and the mean age was 60 years with a range of 23 to 79. Among the 50 to 55 dose-escalation patients, approximately 20 had hepatocellular carcinoma, approximately 15 melanoma, 9 renal cell carcinoma and 9 head and neck cancer. Peripheral TCRbeta sequencing aimed to test whether ivuxolimab altered TCR sequence diversity and caused clonal T-cell expansion. Prior anti-PD-1, anti-PD-L1 or anti-CTLA-4 therapy was permitted, and checkpoint inhibitors had been received by about 44% of dose-escalation patients. The paper covers the monotherapy dose-escalation part of the phase I ivuxolimab trial, which included N of about 56 patients. Three dose-escalation patients achieved partial responses, one with hepatocellular carcinoma and two with cutaneous melanoma. Intravenous ivuxolimab was administered to patients every 2 weeks at six dose levels: 0.01, 0.1, 0.3, 1.5, 3 and 10 mg/kg. What the authors observed across the whole study: At doses of 0.1 to 3.0 mg/kg, clonal expansion of both CD4+ and CD8+ T cells in blood was seen between baseline and week 6. After ivuxolimab, expanded clones were on average more numerous among CD8+ T cells than among CD4+ T cells. The antigen specificity of the clonally expanded peripheral T cells was not determined. Low levels of normalized T-cell clonal expansion were also seen in some nonresponding patients. In the 0.1-3.0 mg/kg groups, partial responders were among the patients with the lowest normalized peripheral clonal expansion, particularly in CD8+ T cells.

Genomic DNA was extracted from sorted cells for sequencing of the TCRbeta CDR3 region. The immunoSEQ Assay was used to sequence the TCRbeta CDR3 regions. This immuneACCESS table, as held by TCRdb, lists in-frame sequences with V and J called but not all clones. Of the missing ones, under half trace to an unresolved V gene in checked studies; the others have no known cause. The sample includes tens of thousands of clones, with about four fifths observed a single time. The ten largest account for 1.9% of the sample. The trial excluded patients who had a history of autoimmune disease or who were on systemic immunosuppression. Peripheral blood for TCR sequencing was drawn from every dose cohort at baseline, at cycle 4 day 1 and at cycle 7 day 1. The samples were taken from a phase I, first-in-human, multicenter, open-label dose-escalation trial of ivuxolimab. Adults with locally advanced or metastatic melanoma, renal cell, hepatocellular, or head and neck squamous cell carcinoma were enrolled in the trial. Before TCR sequencing, CD4+ T cells and CD8+ T cells were sorted from peripheral blood as separate populations.

In the germline V gene, CDR1 corresponds to MNHEY and CDR2 to SVGAGI. The CDR3 spans 12 residues, from the cysteine through the phenylalanine. Only the CDR3 portion is preserved as DNA: 36 bases, with reading frame beginning at the first base. The V and J ends are trimmed by 7 bases and 6 bases, leaving 12 bases between them. The material was CD4+ or CD8+ T cells sorted from blood, obtained in a trial of the OX40 agonist ivuxolimab. The V and J segments used are TRBV6-5 and TRBJ1-1, with the D gene too uncertain to name. The receptor's source is an adult with an advanced solid tumor such as melanoma, head and neck, liver or kidney cancer. The CDR3 protein sequence reads: CASKSGQSEAFF. The bases read TGTGCCAGCAAGAGCGGGCAGTCTGAAGCTTTCTTT.